The 16 T cell receptor beta chains below come from one sample, sequenced in a study of regulatory T cells in long-lasting Graves disease. Stated time point: persistent/refractory GD, antithyroid drugs over 5 years with positive TRAb. From PBMCs, RNA was extracted and then used to make the TCR library. The authors built TCR beta libraries using iRepertoire HTBI primers and Arm-PCR of CDR3 regions. Using its own MiXCR run on the multiplex PCR reads, TCRdb lists one record per CDR3 protein. The sample carries approximately 690,000 distinct CDR3 sequences, 25% to 30% recorded once. Sample: peripheral blood mononuclear cells (PBMCs), taken when the disease was refractory, from a patient treated with antithyroid drugs. These receptors all come from a female donor with Graves disease.

This chain links TRBV12-3 or TRBV12-4 with TRBJ1-1; D gene uncertain. Trimming left V 6 bases short and J 0 bases short, with 11 bases between. The CDR3 is 14 residues long. The DNA for the CDR3 is TGTGCCAGCAGCCTTCGGGATTTGAACACTGAAGCTTTCTTT. As protein: CASSLRDLNTEAFF.

The gene calls are TRBV4-2 and TRBJ1-1; 7 bases line up with TRBD1. In germline, CDR1 is LGHNA, CDR2 YNFKEQ. The CDR3 loop spans 14 amino acids. With V trimmed by 1 base and J by 7 bases, 6 bases remained unmatched. CDR3 protein: CASSQVNRGVEAFF. The CDR3 DNA reads as TGTGCCAGCAGCCAAGTAAACAGGGGAGTTGAAGCTTTCTTT.

This clonotype was seen at least ten times. The CDR3 protein is CASTPRAGTEAFF. CDR3 DNA: TGTGCCAGCACCCCAAGGGCAGGGACTGAAGCTTTCTTT. This rearrangement joins TRBV12-3 or TRBV12-4 to TRBJ1-1; perhaps TRBD1 as D (5 bases). V lost 7 bases and J 5 bases, leaving 14 bases between the germline ends. The CDR3 totals 13 residues.

The V and J genes are TRBV2 and TRBJ2-7; D may match TRBD1 or TRBD2 (6 bases each). This CDR3 is built from 14 residues. The germline V and J ends were trimmed by 8 bases and 2 bases, with 16 bases remaining between them. Germline V CDR1 and CDR2: SNHLY, FYNNEI. The CDR3 is CASQIQRGAYEQYF. For the CDR3, the DNA is TGTGCCAGCCAAATTCAGAGGGGGGCCTACGAGCAGTACTTC.

The chain uses TRBV29-1 and TRBJ2-7; no firm D call. Trimming removed 6 bases from V and 2 bases from J, with 14 bases in between. The CDR3 loop spans 13 amino acids. Per germline, CDR1 SQVTM and CDR2 ANQGSEA. CDR3 sequence (DNA): TGCAGCGTCCCCGGACCGGGCCCCTACGAGCAGTACTTC. Its protein product is CSVPGPGPYEQYF.

This clonotype occurred a few times. The chain has TRBV12-3 or TRBV12-4 and TRBJ1-1; D is unresolved. The V end was cut by 1 base, the J end by 7 bases, with 13 bases between. This CDR3 has 14 residues. CDR3 region: CASSLDKKIGEAFF. In DNA form, the CDR3 reads TGTGCCAGCAGTTTAGACAAGAAGATTGGTGAAGCTTTCTTT.

This clonotype was counted only a few times. The genes are TRBV6-5 and TRBJ1-1; the D gene is possibly TRBD1 (5 bases). V lost 4 bases and J lost 0, with 9 bases in between. Germline CDR1 is MNHEY and CDR2 is SVGAGI. The CDR3 has 14 amino acids. This CDR3 is CASSSWGMNTEAFF. The DNA of the CDR3 is TGTGCCAGCAGTTCTTGGGGGATGAACACTGAAGCTTTCTTT.

In DNA, the CDR3 is TGTGCCAGCAGCCAAGAAGTTTGGGCGGGAGATGGGGGCGAGCAGTACTTC. It yields the protein CASSQEVWAGDGGEQYF. The rearrangement links TRBV3-1 to TRBJ2-7; 7 positions agree with TRBD2. The CDR3 is made up of 17 amino acids. J was trimmed by 6 bases and V by 0 bases; bases with no gene match: 14. Germline CDR1 reads LGHDT; CDR2 reads YNNKEL (reference sequence).

This rearrangement joins TRBV6-1 to TRBJ1-3; 8 bases agree with TRBD1. The CDR3 is made up of 14 amino acids. In germline, CDR1 is MNHNS, CDR2 SASEGT. Trimming took 6 bases from V and 2 from J; bases not matched to a gene: 3. The CDR3 region has the DNA TGTGCCAGCAGAAGGACAGGGACTGGAAACACCATATATTTT. Translating gives CASRRTGTGNTIYF.

This clonotype was counted a few times. The rearrangement uses TRBV7-6 and TRBJ1-1, with TRBD1 as a possible D gene (5 bases). V was shortened by 5 bases and J by 0 bases, with 13 bases between the two germline ends. The CDR3 consists of 15 residues. Germline lookup yields CDR1 SGHVS and CDR2 FNYEAQ. The CDR3 DNA reads as TGTGCCAGCAGCGCACAGGAAGCAATGAACACTGAAGCTTTCTTT. Translation: CASSAQEAMNTEAFF.

This chain connects TRBV28 to TRBJ1-1; D ambiguous. V was cut by 6 bases and J by 1 base, with 12 bases left in between. In germline, CDR1 is MDHEN, CDR2 SYDVKM. The CDR3 spans 14 residues. CDR3 sequence: CASRRGTGNTEAFF. The CDR3 DNA reads as TGTGCCAGCAGGCGGGGAACGGGGAACACTGAAGCTTTCTTT.

This clonotype was counted at least ten times. The chain joins TRBV11-2 to TRBJ1-2, with TRBD1 as a possible D gene (6 bases). Trimming left V 1 base short and J 4 bases short, with 16 bases between. In germline, CDR1 is SGHAT, CDR2 FQNNGV. This CDR3 is built from 16 residues. The CDR3 is CASSLVRGTVGYGYTF. In DNA, the CDR3 is TGTGCCAGCAGCTTAGTCAGGGGCACGGTCGGCTATGGCTACACCTTC.

Comments on this clonotype: Since a much larger clone is just one base distant, this may be a read error. The CDR3 ends on some other residue instead of the conserved phenylalanine or tryptophan, so this is likely a read error. The rearrangement links TRBV11-2 to TRBJ2-5, with TRBD1 matching 8 bases. This CDR3 is built from 16 residues. Germline CDR1 and CDR2: SGHAT and FQNNGV. The V gene end was trimmed by 2 bases and the J gene end by 5 bases; junction bases not matched to a gene: 10. CDR3 protein: CASSLSGQGGVETQYL. The DNA for the CDR3 is TGTGCCAGCAGCTTATCCGGACAGGGCGGGGTGGAGACCCAGTACCTC.

The chain uses TRBV5-1 and TRBJ2-5; TRBD2 is a possible D gene (5 bases). The CDR3 loop spans 16 amino acids. Per the germline V gene, CDR1 is SGHRS and CDR2 is YFSETQ. Trimming took 1 base from V and 2 from J, leaving 15 bases between them. In DNA form, the CDR3 reads TGCGCCAGCAGCTTGTGGTGGGAGCGTCGGCAAGAGACCCAGTACTTC. It translates to CASSLWWERRQETQYF.

This clonotype was picked up a small number of times. The genes are TRBV19 and TRBJ2-2; D possibly corresponds to TRBD1 (5 bases). CDR3 size: 15 residues. Germline V gene lookup returns CDR1 LNHDA and CDR2 SQIVND (reference sequence). V was pared by 3 bases and J by 5 bases, with 13 bases between. DNA for the CDR3: TGTGCCAGTAGTATCTCCAGGGTAGGGACCGGGGAGCTGTTTTTT. As protein: CASSISRVGTGELFF.

This clonotype was detected only a few times. The genes are TRBV11-2 and TRBJ1-3; 8 positions match TRBD1. Germline V gives CDR1 SGHAT, CDR2 FQNNGV. J gave up 3 bases and V 5 bases, and 3 bases lay outside the gene matches. The CDR3 covers 14 residues. CDR3 sequence (DNA): TGTGCCAGCAGCACGGGGACAGGTGGAAACACCATATATTTT. Amino acids: CASSTGTGGNTIYF.